This T cell receptor beta chain was recorded in a study of T-cell reconstitution after alpha-beta-depleted transplantation in children. Library preparation (for TCRbeta) was performed with unique molecular identifiers. Via MiXCR, TCRdb re-called the PCR reads, giving one row per CDR3 protein. The sample has fewer than 550,000 distinct CDR3 sequences, about 10% seen once. From germline, CDR1 is SGHKS and CDR2 YYEKEE (reference sequence). The V end was cut by 3 bases, the J end by 5 bases, with 17 bases between. The CDR3 has 15 residues. The TCR comes from a child aged 2 to 10 with inherited bone marrow failure, due to receive a stem cell transplant. The sequencing here drew on PBMCs, taken before TCRalphabeta/CD19-depleted stem cell transplant. The V call is TRBV5-5, the J call TRBJ1-1; D uncertain. This CDR3 is CASSSWTRAPTEAFF. CDR3 in DNA: TGTGCCAGCAGCTCGTGGACCCGGGCCCCAACTGAAGCTTTCTTT.